The rows below give T cell receptor beta chains drawn from one sample of a study of T cells in Graves' hyperthyroidism and ophthalmopathy. One entry per CDR3 protein results from TCRdb running MiXCR on the multiplex PCR reads. The sample holds approximately 380,000 distinct CDR3 sequences; roughly 13% are singletons and the top ten take around 27%. The material sequenced was blood. These receptors all come from a man aged 45-65 years with Graves' ophthalmopathy. Both conserved end residues are part of each CDR3. A D gene is named only where the DNA matches it firmly. Some rows mark clone size as missing; the rest say once, few, many or name a class of expanded clone.

j_call,d_call,v_call,clone_size,cdr3_aa,cdr3_nt
TRBJ1-1,NA,TRBV12-3/TRBV12-4,many,CASTWLRRNTEAFF,TGTGCCAGCACCTGGCTCAGGAGGAACACTGAAGCTTTCTTT
TRBJ2-1,TRBD2,TRBV28,many,CASSLSREGFNEQFF,TGTGCCAGCAGTTTATCGCGGGAGGGTTTCAATGAGCAGTTCTTC
TRBJ1-5,TRBD1,TRBV12-3/TRBV12-4,many,CASSSKGTGFSNQPQHF,TGTGCCAGCAGTTCCAAGGGGACAGGGTTTAGCAATCAGCCCCAGCATTTT
TRBJ2-7,NA,TRBV6-1,many,CASSEGGESYEQYF,TGTGCCAGCAGTGAAGGCGGAGAATCCTACGAGCAGTACTTC
TRBJ2-7,TRBD2,TRBV20-1,many,CSAPKSGSSHEQYF,TGCAGTGCTCCAAAGAGCGGGAGTAGCCACGAGCAGTACTTC
TRBJ1-1,NA,TRBV19,NA,CASSPRGRLNTEAFF,TGTGCCAGTAGTCCCCGGGGCCGCCTGAACACTGAAGCTTTCTTT
TRBJ1-4,NA,TRBV7-9,many,CASSDHSDGTKLFF,TGTGCCAGCAGCGACCATTCGGACGGAACAAAACTGTTTTTT
TRBJ2-5,NA,TRBV4-1,NA,CASSRTAGPPQETQYF,TGCGCCAGCAGTCGGACCGCCGGTCCCCCTCAAGAGACCCAGTACTTC
TRBJ2-3,NA,TRBV10-3,many,CATGTGVPGSDTQYF,TGTGCCACAGGAACCGGGGTCCCTGGTTCAGATACGCAGTATTTT
TRBJ2-4,NA,TRBV2,NA,CASSILGAKNIQYF,TGTGCCAGCAGCATCCTTGGAGCCAAAAACATTCAGTACTTC
TRBJ2-5,TRBD2,TRBV10-3,few,CAISEEISGSRKTQYF,TGTGCCATCAGTGAGGAGATTAGCGGGAGCCGAAAGACCCAGTACTTC
TRBJ2-2,NA,TRBV12-3/TRBV12-4,many,CASNFFGRRSGELFF,TGTGCCAGCAATTTTTTCGGCCGGAGGTCCGGGGAGCTGTTTTTT
TRBJ2-3,TRBD2,TRBV20-1,few,CSATRGRAGDTQYF,TGCAGTGCTACTCGGGGGAGGGCCGGAGATACGCAGTATTTT
TRBJ2-3,TRBD1,TRBV20-1,few,CSAVLWDRATDTQYF,TGCAGTGCTGTCCTTTGGGACAGGGCAACAGATACGCAGTATTTT
TRBJ2-2,NA,TRBV5-1,many,CASSGDGPNTGELFF,TGCGCCAGCAGCGGCGATGGGCCAAACACCGGGGAGCTGTTTTTT
TRBJ2-5,NA,TRBV29-1,NA,CSASPGDRGETQYF,TGCAGCGCCTCCCCGGGAGACAGAGGGGAGACCCAGTACTTC
TRBJ2-7,TRBD2,TRBV29-1,few,CSVEGLAAYEQYF,TGCAGCGTTGAGGGGCTAGCGGCATACGAGCAGTACTTC
TRBJ1-4,TRBD1,TRBV5-1,many,CASSPTGDDEKLFF,TGCGCCAGCAGCCCCACAGGGGACGATGAAAAACTGTTTTTT
TRBJ1-5,NA,TRBV7-9,few,CASSSKAGTPAHF,TGTGCCAGCAGCTCCAAAGCAGGGACACCGGCTCATTTT
TRBJ2-6,NA,TRBV9,NA,CASSVAATPPDGGAGANVLTF,TGTGCCAGCAGCGTAGCTGCGACCCCTCCGGACGGGGGCGCTGGGGCCAACGTCCTGACTTTC
TRBJ1-1,NA,TRBV6-1,NA,CASRQLNTEAFF,TGTGCCAGTAGACAGCTGAACACTGAAGCTTTCTTT
TRBJ2-3,TRBD2,TRBV11-1,many,CASSLLAGTTDTQYF,TGTGCCAGCAGCTTACTAGCGGGAACCACAGATACGCAGTATTTT